Sequencing of this TCR beta chain was carried out in a study of shared clonotypes between healthy human individuals. CDR3 length: 15 residues. Germline CDR1 reads MGHRA; CDR2 reads YSYEKL. V was trimmed by 2 bases and J by 3 bases, leaving 13 bases between them. Roughly 200 ng DNA, around 30,000 T cell genomes, went into each sorted-subset replicate PCR. Here immunoSEQ multiplex PCR was the method, and the copy in TCRdb shows in-frame clones only, minus some. The sample lists millions of clones; over 85% were seen once. The chain combines TRBV4-1 with TRBJ1-2; weak D call: TRBD1 (5 bases). The sequence derives from a young man in good health. Sample: naive CD4+ T cells sorted from blood. Subset given: CD45RA+ positively selected. In nucleotides, the CDR3 is TGCGCCAGCAGCCAAAGCGGGGGTAAAGACTATGGCTACACCTTC. It codes for CASSQSGGKDYGYTF.